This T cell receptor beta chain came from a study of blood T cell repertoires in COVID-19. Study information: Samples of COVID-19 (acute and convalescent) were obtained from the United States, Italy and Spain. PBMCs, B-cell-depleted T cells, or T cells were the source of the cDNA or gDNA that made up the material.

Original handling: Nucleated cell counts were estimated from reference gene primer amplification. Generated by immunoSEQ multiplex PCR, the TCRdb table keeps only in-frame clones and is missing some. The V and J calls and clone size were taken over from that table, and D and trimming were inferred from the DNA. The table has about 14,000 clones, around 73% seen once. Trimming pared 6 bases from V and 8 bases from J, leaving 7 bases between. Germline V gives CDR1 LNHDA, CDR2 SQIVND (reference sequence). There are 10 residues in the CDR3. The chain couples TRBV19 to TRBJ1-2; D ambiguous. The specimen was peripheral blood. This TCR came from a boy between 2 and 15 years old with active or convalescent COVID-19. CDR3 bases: TGTGCCAGTAGGGTAGAGGGCTACACCTTC. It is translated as CASRVEGYTF.